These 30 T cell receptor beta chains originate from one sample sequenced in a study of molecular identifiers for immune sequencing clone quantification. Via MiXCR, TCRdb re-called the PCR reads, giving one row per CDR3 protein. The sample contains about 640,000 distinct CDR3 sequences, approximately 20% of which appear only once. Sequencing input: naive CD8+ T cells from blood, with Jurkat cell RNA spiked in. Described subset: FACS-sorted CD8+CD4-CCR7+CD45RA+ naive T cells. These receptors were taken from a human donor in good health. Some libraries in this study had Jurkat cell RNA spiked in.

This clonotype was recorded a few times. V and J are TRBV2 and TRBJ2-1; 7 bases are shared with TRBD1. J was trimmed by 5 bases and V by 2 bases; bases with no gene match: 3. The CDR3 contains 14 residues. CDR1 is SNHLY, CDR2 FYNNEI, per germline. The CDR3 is CASSEIQGNNEQFF. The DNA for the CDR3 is TGTGCCAGCAGTGAAATACAGGGGAACAATGAGCAGTTCTTC.

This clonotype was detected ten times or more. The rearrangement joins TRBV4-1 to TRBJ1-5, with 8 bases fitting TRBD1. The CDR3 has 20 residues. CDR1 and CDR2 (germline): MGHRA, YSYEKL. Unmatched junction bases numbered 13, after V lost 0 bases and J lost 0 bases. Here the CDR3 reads CASSQDLTTGAGDSNQPQHF. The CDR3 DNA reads TGCGCCAGCAGCCAAGATCTCACGACAGGGGCCGGGGATAGCAATCAGCCCCAGCATTTT.

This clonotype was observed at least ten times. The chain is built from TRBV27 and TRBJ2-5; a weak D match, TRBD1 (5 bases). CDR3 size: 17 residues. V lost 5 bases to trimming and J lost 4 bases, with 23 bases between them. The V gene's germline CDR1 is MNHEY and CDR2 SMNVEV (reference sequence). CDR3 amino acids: CASSQSTQTALIETQYF. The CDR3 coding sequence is TGTGCCAGCAGTCAATCCACCCAGACAGCTTTGATAGAGACCCAGTACTTC.

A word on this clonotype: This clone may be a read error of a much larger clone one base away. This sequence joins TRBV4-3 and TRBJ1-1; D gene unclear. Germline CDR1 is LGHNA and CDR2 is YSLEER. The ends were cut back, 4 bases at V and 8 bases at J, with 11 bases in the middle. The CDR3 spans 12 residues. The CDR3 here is CASSPGSREAFF. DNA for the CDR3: TGCGCCAGCAGCCCGGGTAGTAGAGAAGCTTTCTTT.

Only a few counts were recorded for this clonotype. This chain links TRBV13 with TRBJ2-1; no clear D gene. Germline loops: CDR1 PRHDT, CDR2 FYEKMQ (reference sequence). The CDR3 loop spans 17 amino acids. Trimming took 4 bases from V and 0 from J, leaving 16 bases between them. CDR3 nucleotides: TGTGCCAGCAGCTCCGTCGTGATGGGAACCTCCTACAATGAGCAGTTCTTC. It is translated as CASSSVVMGTSYNEQFF.

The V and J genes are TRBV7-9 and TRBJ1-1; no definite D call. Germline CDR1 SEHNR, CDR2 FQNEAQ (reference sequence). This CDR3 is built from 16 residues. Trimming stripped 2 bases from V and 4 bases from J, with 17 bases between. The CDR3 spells CASSLFFGQAGTEAFF. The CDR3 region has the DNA TGTGCCAGCAGCTTATTTTTCGGGCAGGCTGGCACTGAAGCTTTCTTT.

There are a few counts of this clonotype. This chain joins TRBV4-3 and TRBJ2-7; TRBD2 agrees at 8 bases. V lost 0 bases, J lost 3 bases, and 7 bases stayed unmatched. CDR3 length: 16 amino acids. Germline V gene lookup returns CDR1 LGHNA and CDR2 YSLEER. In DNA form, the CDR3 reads TGCGCCAGCAGCCAAGATTATGAAGCGGGAGTCTACGAGCAGTACTTC. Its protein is CASSQDYEAGVYEQYF.

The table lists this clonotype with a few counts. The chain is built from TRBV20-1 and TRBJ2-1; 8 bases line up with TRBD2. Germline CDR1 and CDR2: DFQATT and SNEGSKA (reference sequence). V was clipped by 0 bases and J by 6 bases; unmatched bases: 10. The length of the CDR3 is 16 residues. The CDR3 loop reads CSARELYGGGGNEQFF. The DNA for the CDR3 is TGCAGTGCTAGAGAACTTTACGGGGGGGGAGGCAATGAGCAGTTCTTC.

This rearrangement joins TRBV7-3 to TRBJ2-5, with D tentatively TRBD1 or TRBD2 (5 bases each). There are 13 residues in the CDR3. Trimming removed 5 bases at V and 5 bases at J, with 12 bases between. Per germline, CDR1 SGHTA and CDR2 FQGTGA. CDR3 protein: CASSPQGVETQYF. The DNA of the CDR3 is TGTGCCAGCAGCCCGCAGGGAGTCGAGACCCAGTACTTC.

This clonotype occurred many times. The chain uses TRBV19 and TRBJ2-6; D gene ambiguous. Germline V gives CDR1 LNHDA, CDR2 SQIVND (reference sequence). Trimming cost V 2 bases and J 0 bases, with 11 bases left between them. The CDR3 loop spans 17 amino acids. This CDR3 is CASSIWLDPSGANVLTF. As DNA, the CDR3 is TGTGCCAGTAGTATATGGCTGGATCCCTCTGGGGCCAACGTCCTGACTTTC.

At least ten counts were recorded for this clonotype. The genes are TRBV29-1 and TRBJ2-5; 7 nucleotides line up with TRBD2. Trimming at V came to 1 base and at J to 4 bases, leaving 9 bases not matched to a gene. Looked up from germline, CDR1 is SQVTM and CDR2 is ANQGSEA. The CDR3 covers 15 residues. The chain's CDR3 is CSVEGAGGSSETQYF. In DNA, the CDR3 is TGCAGCGTTGAAGGAGCGGGCGGGAGTTCAGAGACCCAGTACTTC.

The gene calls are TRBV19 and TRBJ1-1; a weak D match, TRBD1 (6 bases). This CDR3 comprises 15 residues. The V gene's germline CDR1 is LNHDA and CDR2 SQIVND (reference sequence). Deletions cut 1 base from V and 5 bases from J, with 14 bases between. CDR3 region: CASSIGNRGPTEAFF. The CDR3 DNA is TGTGCCAGTAGTATAGGGAACCGGGGGCCAACTGAAGCTTTCTTT.

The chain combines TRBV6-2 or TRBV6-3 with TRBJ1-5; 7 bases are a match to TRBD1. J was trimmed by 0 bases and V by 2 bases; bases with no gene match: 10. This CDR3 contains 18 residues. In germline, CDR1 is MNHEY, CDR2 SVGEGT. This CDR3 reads CASSYPTGEVFSNQPQHF. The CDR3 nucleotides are TGTGCCAGCAGTTACCCCACAGGGGAAGTCTTTAGCAATCAGCCCCAGCATTTT.

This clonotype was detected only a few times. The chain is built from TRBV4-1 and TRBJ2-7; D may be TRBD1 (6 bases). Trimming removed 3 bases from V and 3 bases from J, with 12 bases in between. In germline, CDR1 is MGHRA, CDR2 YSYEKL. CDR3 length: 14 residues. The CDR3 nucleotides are TGCGCCAGCAGCCAGAGGACAGACTACTACGAGCAGTACTTC. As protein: CASSQRTDYYEQYF.

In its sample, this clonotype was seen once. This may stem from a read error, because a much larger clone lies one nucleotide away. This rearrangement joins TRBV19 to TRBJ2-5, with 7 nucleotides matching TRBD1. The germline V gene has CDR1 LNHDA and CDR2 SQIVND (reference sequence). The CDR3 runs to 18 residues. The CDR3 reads CARSAWEGRWTGEETQYF. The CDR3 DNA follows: TGTGCCCGTAGTGCCTGGGAAGGGCGTTGGACAGGCGAAGAGACCCAGTACTTC.

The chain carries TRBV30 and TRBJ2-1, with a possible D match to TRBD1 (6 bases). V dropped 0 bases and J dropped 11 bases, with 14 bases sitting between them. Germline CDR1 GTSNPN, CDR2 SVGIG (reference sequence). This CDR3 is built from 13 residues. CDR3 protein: CAWSVARGSKQFF. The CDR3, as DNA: TGTGCCTGGAGTGTAGCCAGGGGAAGTAAGCAGTTCTTC. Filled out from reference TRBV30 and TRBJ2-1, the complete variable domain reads SQTIHQWPATLVQPVGSPLSLECTVEGTSNPNLYWYRQAAGRGLQLLFYSVGIGQISSEVPQNLSASRPQDRQFILSSKKLLLSDSGFYLCAWSVARGSKQFFGPGTRLTVL.

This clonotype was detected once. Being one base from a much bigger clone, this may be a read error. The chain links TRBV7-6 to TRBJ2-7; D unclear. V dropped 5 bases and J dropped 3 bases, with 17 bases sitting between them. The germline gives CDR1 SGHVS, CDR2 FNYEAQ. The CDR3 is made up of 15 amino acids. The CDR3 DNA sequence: TGTGCCAGCAGCCAAAACGCGCCAGCAGGCTACGAGCAGTACTTC. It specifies CASSQNAPAGYEQYF.

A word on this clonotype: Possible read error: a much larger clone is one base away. The CDR3 region has the DNA TGCAGTGCTGGGAAAGACAGGGGGGTATACGAGCAGTACTTC. Translating gives CSAGKDRGVYEQYF. The genes are TRBV20-1 and TRBJ2-7; TRBD1 matches 9 bases. V was pared by 5 bases and J by 4 bases, with 9 bases of the junction left unmatched. The CDR3 runs to 14 residues. In germline, CDR1 is DFQATT, CDR2 SNEGSKA (reference sequence).

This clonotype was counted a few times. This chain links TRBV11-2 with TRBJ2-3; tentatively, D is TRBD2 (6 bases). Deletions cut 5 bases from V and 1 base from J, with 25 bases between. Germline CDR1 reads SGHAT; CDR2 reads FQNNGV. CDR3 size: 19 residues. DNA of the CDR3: TGTGCCAGCAGCCCGCTTTCCCCCTTGCTAATAGCGGGCACAGATACGCAGTATTTT. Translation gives CASSPLSPLLIAGTDTQYF.

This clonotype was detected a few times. CDR3 DNA sequence: TGCAGTGCTAGAGATTTTACCTCGGGACATTACGAGCAGTACTTC. The encoded protein is CSARDFTSGHYEQYF. This chain joins TRBV20-1 and TRBJ2-7; possibly TRBD1 for D (6 bases). Germline V gene sequence: CDR1 DFQATT, CDR2 SNEGSKA (reference sequence). CDR3 size: 15 residues. Trimming took 0 bases from V and 4 from J, leaving 16 bases between them.

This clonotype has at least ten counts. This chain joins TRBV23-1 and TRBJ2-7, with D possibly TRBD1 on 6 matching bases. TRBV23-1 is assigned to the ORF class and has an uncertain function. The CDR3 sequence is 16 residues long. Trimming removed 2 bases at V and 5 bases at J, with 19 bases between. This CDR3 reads CASSQTRRQEVDEQYF. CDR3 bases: TGCGCCAGCAGTCAAACCCGGAGACAGGAGGTAGACGAGCAGTACTTC.

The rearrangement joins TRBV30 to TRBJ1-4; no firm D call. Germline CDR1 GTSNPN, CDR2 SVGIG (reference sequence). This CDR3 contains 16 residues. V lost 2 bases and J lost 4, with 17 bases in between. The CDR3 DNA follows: TGTGCCTGGAGTCGGTCTTCGAGCGGAATTAATGAAAAACTGTTTTTT. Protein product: CAWSRSSSGINEKLFF. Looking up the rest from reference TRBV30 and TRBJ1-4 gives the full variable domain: SQTIHQWPATLVQPVGSPLSLECTVEGTSNPNLYWYRQAAGRGLQLLFYSVGIGQISSEVPQNLSASRPQDRQFILSSKKLLLSDSGFYLCAWSRSSSGINEKLFFGSGTQLSVL.

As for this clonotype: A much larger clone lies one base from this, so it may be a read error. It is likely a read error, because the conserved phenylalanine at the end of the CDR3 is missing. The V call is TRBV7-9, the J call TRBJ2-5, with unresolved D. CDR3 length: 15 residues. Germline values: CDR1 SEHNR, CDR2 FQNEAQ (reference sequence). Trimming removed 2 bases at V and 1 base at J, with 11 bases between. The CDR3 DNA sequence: TGTGCCAGCAGCTTAATCCCACAGAGCCAAGAGACCCAGTACCTC. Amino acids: CASSLIPQSQETQYL.

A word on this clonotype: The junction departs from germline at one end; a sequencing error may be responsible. CDR3 loop: CSARDREQLNNEQLF. CDR3 DNA: TGCAGTGCTAGAGATAGAGAACAGCTAAACAATGAGCAGCTCTTC. This chain links TRBV20-1 with TRBJ2-1, with D unclear. CDR1 and CDR2 from the germline V gene are DFQATT and SNEGSKA (reference sequence). The CDR3 is 15 amino acids.

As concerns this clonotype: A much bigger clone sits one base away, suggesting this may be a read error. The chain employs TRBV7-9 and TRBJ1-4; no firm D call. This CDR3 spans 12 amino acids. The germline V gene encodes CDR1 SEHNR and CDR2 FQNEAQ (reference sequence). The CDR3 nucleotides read TGTGCCTGCAGCCGGACCGGGGAAAAACTGTTTTTT. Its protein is CACSRTGEKLFF.

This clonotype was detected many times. CDR3 in DNA: TGTGCCAGTAGTATCACCGGCTATGAGCAGTTCTTC. It yields the protein CASSITGYEQFF. V usage is TRBV19 and J usage is TRBJ2-1, with D hard to call. Germline CDR1 is LNHDA and CDR2 is SQIVND (reference sequence). V was clipped by 3 bases and J by 8 bases, with 8 bases between them. The CDR3 covers 12 residues.

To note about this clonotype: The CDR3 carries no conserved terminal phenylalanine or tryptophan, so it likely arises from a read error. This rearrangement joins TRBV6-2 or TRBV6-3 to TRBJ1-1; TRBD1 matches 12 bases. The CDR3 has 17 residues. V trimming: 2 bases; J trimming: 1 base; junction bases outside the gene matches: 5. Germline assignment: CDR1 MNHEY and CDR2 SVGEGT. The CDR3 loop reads CASSYPRDRGRNTEAFS. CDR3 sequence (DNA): TGTGCCAGCAGTTACCCGAGGGACAGGGGGCGGAACACTGAAGCTTTCTCT.

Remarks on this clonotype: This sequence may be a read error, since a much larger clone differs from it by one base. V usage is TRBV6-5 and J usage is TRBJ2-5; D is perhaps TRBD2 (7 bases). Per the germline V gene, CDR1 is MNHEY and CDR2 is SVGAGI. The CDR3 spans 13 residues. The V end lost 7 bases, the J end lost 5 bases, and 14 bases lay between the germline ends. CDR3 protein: CASISGGGETQYF. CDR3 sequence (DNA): TGTGCCAGCATAAGTGGGGGGGGCGAGACCCAGTACTTC.

CDR3 sequence reads: CASSVGNGELFF. The CDR3 DNA sequence: TGTGCCAGCAGCGTAGGTAACGGGGAGCTGTTTTTT. This chain uses TRBV9 with TRBJ2-2; no clear D gene. Germline V gene lookup returns CDR1 SGDLS and CDR2 YYNGEE. This CDR3 has 12 amino acids. V gave up 0 bases and J gave up 7 bases, with 4 bases separating them.

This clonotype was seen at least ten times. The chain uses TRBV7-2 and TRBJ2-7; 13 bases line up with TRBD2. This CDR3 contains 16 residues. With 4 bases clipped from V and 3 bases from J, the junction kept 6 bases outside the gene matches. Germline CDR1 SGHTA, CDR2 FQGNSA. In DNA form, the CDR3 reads TGTGCCAGCAGCTCGTCACTAGCGGGGGGGCTCTACGAGCAGTACTTC. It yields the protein CASSSSLAGGLYEQYF.